This TCR beta chain was identified in a study of glioma-infiltrating T cells. Broader study findings: Above-expected tissue-blood divergence occurred in all gliomas, most in low-grade ones. Very few CDR3 sequences were shared between tissue and blood.

The iRepertoire nested amplicon-rescue multiplex PCR amplified TCR alpha and beta CDR3s from RNA. Each CDR3 protein is one row after TCRdb ran MiXCR on the multiplex PCR reads. The table has roughly 100,000 distinct CDR3 sequences, around 31% seen once. The CDR3 runs to 13 residues. Germline V CDR1 and CDR2: SEHNR, FQNEAQ (reference sequence). Points on this clonotype: Its antigen is not identified. A single base separates this from a much larger clone, so it may be a read error.

Sequenced: glioma tissue, nonneoplastic brain tissue, or PBMCs (not recorded which). This TCR came from a human donor with low-grade glioma or glioblastoma, undergoing nonglioma brain surgery, or in good health (not recorded which). The V gene is TRBV7-9, the J gene TRBJ1-2; D remains unclear. The CDR3: CASSFSSGYGYSF. CDR3 DNA: TGTGCCAGCAGCTTTTCGTCCGGCTATGGCTACAGCTTC.